The 32 T cell receptor beta chains below were found in one sample sequenced in a study of blood T cell repertoires in COVID-19. Repertoires were generated with immunoSEQ multiplex PCR, while TCRdb's copy carries only in-frame clones and drops some. The repertoire consists of 250,000 to 350,000 clones, with around 89% occurring once and the leading ten covering more than 0.75%. Sequencing was performed on peripheral blood. These receptors originate from a man aged 30-40 years with acute or convalescent COVID-19.

The chain recombines TRBV14 with TRBJ2-7; 10 nucleotides line up with TRBD1. With 4 bases clipped from V and 5 bases from J, the junction kept 11 bases outside the gene matches. Germline CDR1 reads SGHDN; CDR2 reads FVKESK. The CDR3 spans 16 residues. The CDR3 DNA follows: TGTGCCAGCAGCCCCAGGGGGACAGGGGTTATCGACGAGCAGTACTTC. As protein: CASSPRGTGVIDEQYF.

The chain has TRBV21-1 and TRBJ2-4; TRBD1, as called in the table, went unchecked against the DNA. TRBV21-1 is classified as a pseudogene. The CDR3 is 17 residues long. Written as DNA, the CDR3 is TGTGCCAGCAGCAAAGTTTACCGGACAGGGGAAAAAAACATTCAGTACTTC. The encoded protein is CASSKVYRTGEKNIQYF.

The chain has TRBV5-1 and TRBJ2-7, with D possibly TRBD2 on 7 matching bases. CDR1 SGHRS and CDR2 YFSETQ come from the germline V gene. Trimming shortened V by 4 bases and J by 0 bases, and 11 bases separated the two germline ends. The CDR3 sequence is 14 residues long. CDR3 in DNA: TGCGCCAGCAGCGGGGGGGCTCTCTCCTACGAGCAGTACTTC. Translated, it gives CASSGGALSYEQYF.

J is TRBJ2-1 and V is TRBV4-1, with 8 bases that match TRBD2. V shed 3 bases, J shed 5 bases, and the junction held 9 bases outside the gene matches. Germline CDR1 is MGHRA and CDR2 is YSYEKL. This CDR3 comprises 16 residues. DNA of the CDR3: TGCGCCAGCAGCCACACGGGGACTAGTGCGGACAATGAGCAGTTCTTC. This codes for CASSHTGTSADNEQFF.

The CDR3 DNA is TGTGCCAGCAGGCTGTACTCCACAGATACGCAGTATTTT. Amino acid sequence: CASRLYSTDTQYF. The rearrangement links TRBV28 to TRBJ2-3; D is unclear. This CDR3 is built from 13 residues. Germline values: CDR1 MDHEN, CDR2 SYDVKM. V was cut by 6 bases and J by 2 bases, with 9 bases left in between.

The rearrangement joins TRBV13 to TRBJ2-1; D is possibly TRBD2 (6 bases). Germline CDR1 and CDR2: PRHDT and FYEKMQ (reference sequence). This CDR3 spans 16 amino acids. V was trimmed by 4 bases and J by 0 bases, leaving 13 bases between them. This CDR3 reads CASSSLGGSSYNEQFF. In DNA, the CDR3 is TGTGCCAGCAGCTCCCTCGGGGGAAGCTCCTACAATGAGCAGTTCTTC.

The gene calls are TRBV7-2 and TRBJ2-2; possibly TRBD1 for D (6 bases). The CDR3 is 13 residues long. Per germline, CDR1 SGHTA and CDR2 FQGNSA. Trimming took off 5 bases at V and 6 bases at J, with 10 bases between the two ends. This chain's CDR3 is CASSPWGPGELFF. CDR3 coding DNA: TGTGCCAGCAGCCCTTGGGGGCCCGGGGAGCTGTTTTTT. The whole variable domain, filled in from reference TRBV7-2 and TRBJ2-2, reads GAGVSQSPSNKVTEKGKDVELRCDPISGHTALYWYRQSLGQGLEFLIYFQGNSAPDKSGLPSDRFSAERTGGSVSTLTIQRTQQEDSAVYLCASSPWGPGELFFGEGSRLTVL.

The chain combines TRBV19 with TRBJ1-5, with TRBD1 matching over 9 bases. The CDR3 runs to 16 residues. Germline CDR1 and CDR2: LNHDA and SQIVND (reference sequence). V was clipped by 7 bases and J by 4 bases; unmatched bases: 11. CDR3 sequence: CASTQGTGTGNQPQHF. CDR3 bases: TGTGCCAGTACCCAGGGGACAGGGACAGGGAATCAGCCCCAGCATTTT.

This clone was detected once. The CDR3 region has the DNA TGTGCCAGCAGCTTTGCCACAACGGAGACCCAGTACTTC. The encoded protein is CASSFATTETQYF. The chain is built from TRBV5-6 and TRBJ2-5; D ambiguous. In germline, CDR1 is SGHDT, CDR2 YYEEEE. V was pared by 2 bases and J by 5 bases, with 10 bases between. The CDR3 covers 13 residues.

The V gene is TRBV5-6, the J gene TRBJ2-1; 7 bases line up with TRBD2. The CDR3 consists of 16 residues. After removal of 1 base from V and 3 bases from J, the junction contained 7 bases not matched to a gene. Looked up from germline, CDR1 is SGHDT and CDR2 is YYEEEE. The DNA of the CDR3 is TGTGCCAGCAGCTTGCTTAAACTAGCGCTCTACAATGAGCAGTTCTTC. Its translation is CASSLLKLALYNEQFF.

This clone occurred once. The chain couples TRBV6-5 to TRBJ2-1; D not resolved. The CDR3 loop spans 13 amino acids. Trimming cost V 7 bases and J 2 bases, with 9 bases left between them. Germline V gene data show CDR1 as MNHEY and CDR2 as SVGAGI. The CDR3 loop is CASTYSTYNEQFF. For the CDR3, the DNA is TGTGCCAGCACCTACAGTACCTACAATGAGCAGTTCTTC.

The V and J genes are TRBV19 and TRBJ1-5; D is possibly TRBD1 (6 bases). This CDR3 has 12 amino acids. V gave up 6 bases and J gave up 5 bases, with 8 bases separating them. Germline CDR1 is LNHDA and CDR2 is SQIVND (reference sequence). The CDR3 reads CASRAGDQPQHF. The CDR3 region has the DNA TGTGCCAGTAGGGCAGGGGATCAGCCCCAGCATTTT.

This chain uses TRBV6-5 with TRBJ1-1, with D possibly matching TRBD1 (5 bases). The CDR3 contains 14 residues. Germline V gene sequence: CDR1 MNHEY, CDR2 SVGAGI. V was shortened by 5 bases and J by 2 bases, with 12 bases between the two germline ends. The CDR3 protein is CASSPRTPNTEAFF. CDR3 nucleotide sequence: TGTGCCAGCAGTCCTAGGACACCCAACACTGAAGCTTTCTTT.

The chain employs TRBV19 and TRBJ1-3, with TRBD1 identical over 8 bases. CDR1 is LNHDA, CDR2 SQIVND, per germline (reference sequence). With V trimmed by 6 bases and J by 4 bases, 5 bases remained unmatched. CDR3 size: 14 residues. The CDR3 loop is CASRSQGVGNTIYF. DNA of the CDR3: TGTGCCAGTAGGTCACAGGGGGTGGGAAACACCATATATTTT.

The chain joins TRBV3-1 (or the pseudogene TRBV3-2) to TRBJ1-1; maybe TRBD1 (5 bases). Germline V lookup: CDR1 LGHDT, CDR2 YNNKEL (reference sequence). The CDR3 is 15 residues long. The V end lost 1 base, the J end lost 2 bases, and 11 bases lay between the germline ends. This chain's CDR3 is CASSQGGGGNTEAFF. The CDR3 coding sequence is TGTGCCAGCAGCCAAGGGGGCGGGGGAAACACTGAAGCTTTCTTT.

The rearrangement uses TRBV6-1 and TRBJ1-2; no definite D call. In germline, CDR1 is MNHNS, CDR2 SASEGT. This CDR3 has 13 amino acids. Trimming left V 2 bases short and J 7 bases short, with 11 bases between. The CDR3 loop reads CASSEQLGGGYTF. The CDR3 nucleotides read TGTGCCAGCAGTGAACAGTTAGGCGGTGGCTACACCTTC.

The genes are TRBV6-1 and TRBJ2-2, with D possibly matching TRBD2 (5 bases). CDR3 length: 13 residues. V was cut by 5 bases and J by 5 bases, with 9 bases left in between. The V gene's germline CDR1 is MNHNS and CDR2 SASEGT. CDR3 in DNA: TGTGCCAGCAGTCAGGACTCGACCGGGGAGCTGTTTTTT. Amino acids: CASSQDSTGELFF.

The chain links TRBV28 to TRBJ1-5; D unresolved. From germline, CDR1 is MDHEN and CDR2 SYDVKM. Trimming cost V 6 bases and J 9 bases, with 15 bases left between them. The CDR3 covers 13 residues. The CDR3 sequence: CASREDPTRPQHF. CDR3 DNA: TGTGCCAGCAGGGAGGATCCGACGAGGCCCCAGCATTTT.

The chain is built from TRBV6-5 and TRBJ2-1; 7 positions match TRBD2. The CDR3 consists of 16 residues. Looked up from germline, CDR1 is MNHEY and CDR2 is SVGAGI. The trim removed 4 bases at V and 5 bases at J, leaving 11 bases unmatched. This CDR3 is CASSSQAGFRHNEQFF. The CDR3 DNA follows: TGTGCCAGCAGTTCCCAAGCGGGGTTCCGGCACAATGAGCAGTTCTTC.

The rearrangement joins TRBV6-5 to TRBJ1-6; D unresolved. Germline V CDR1 and CDR2: MNHEY, SVGAGI. Trimming stripped 8 bases from V and 1 base from J, with 12 bases between. The CDR3 spans 15 residues. CDR3 sequence: CASLGGSSYNSPLHF. In DNA, the CDR3 is TGTGCCAGCTTAGGCGGTAGTTCCTATAATTCACCCCTCCACTTT.

The CDR3 DNA is TGTGCCACTCTTGGGACAACTTACACCGGGGAGCTGTTTTTT. Amino acid sequence: CATLGTTYTGELFF. This chain connects TRBV28 to TRBJ2-2; D is perhaps TRBD1 (6 bases). CDR3 length equals 14 residues. Trimming removed 10 bases at V and 3 bases at J, with 15 bases between. CDR1 is MDHEN and CDR2 is SYDVKM in the germline V gene.

The rearrangement links TRBV5-1 to TRBJ2-1, with 8 bases lining up with TRBD2. The CDR3 totals 15 residues. Trimming at V came to 1 base and at J to 4 bases, leaving 4 bases not matched to a gene. Germline V lookup: CDR1 SGHRS, CDR2 YFSETQ. The CDR3 region is CASSLSSGSYNEQFF. The CDR3, as DNA: TGCGCCAGCAGCTTGTCGAGCGGGAGTTACAATGAGCAGTTCTTC.

This clone was counted once. The chain recombines TRBV4-1 with TRBJ1-6, with TRBD1 identical over 7 bases. V lost 6 bases, J lost 8 bases, and 4 bases stayed unmatched. CDR1 is MGHRA and CDR2 is YSYEKL in the germline V gene. The CDR3 length is 13 residues. CDR3 amino acids: CASREQGYSPLHF. The CDR3 DNA reads as TGCGCCAGCAGGGAACAGGGGTATTCACCCCTCCACTTT.

The chain employs TRBV30 and TRBJ2-2; possible D gene TRBD2, 7 bases. CDR1 and CDR2 from the germline V gene are GTSNPN and SVGIG (reference sequence). The CDR3 covers 14 residues. Trimming cost V 0 bases and J 9 bases, with 14 bases left between them. This CDR3 is CAWSVGGGPRELFF. CDR3 sequence (DNA): TGTGCCTGGAGTGTAGGGGGAGGGCCAAGGGAGCTGTTTTTT.

The chain employs TRBV30 and TRBJ2-3; 10 nucleotides align to TRBD2. Germline CDR1 reads GTSNPN; CDR2 reads SVGIG (reference sequence). The CDR3 is made up of 15 amino acids. Germline trimming cut 2 bases from V and 2 bases from J; bases unmatched to any gene: 4. CDR3 loop: CAWSYSGGTTDTQYF. CDR3 coding DNA: TGTGCCTGGAGTTATAGCGGGGGGACCACAGATACGCAGTATTTT.

The chain uses TRBV18 and TRBJ2-1, with 8 bases lining up with TRBD2. Trimming removed 4 bases from V and 2 bases from J; junction bases left unmatched: 1. Germline CDR1 and CDR2: KGHSH and LQKENI. The CDR3 spans 14 residues. The CDR3 DNA is TGTGCCAGCTCACTAGCGGGGACCTACAATGAGCAGTTCTTC. Its protein product is CASSLAGTYNEQFF.

The CDR3, as DNA: TGTGCCAGCTCACCTTGGCGGGACCGGGTTGAGCAGTACTTC. Its translation is CASSPWRDRVEQYF. The V call is TRBV18, the J call TRBJ2-7, with D possibly matching TRBD2 (6 bases). Germline V gene lookup returns CDR1 KGHSH and CDR2 LQKENI. Trimming pared 3 bases from V and 7 bases from J, leaving 16 bases between. The CDR3 has 14 residues.

This chain uses TRBV5-1 with TRBJ2-5; tentative D call: TRBD1 (5 bases). The CDR3 extends over 13 amino acids. CDR1 is SGHRS and CDR2 is YFSETQ in the germline V gene. The V and J ends lost 2 bases and 5 bases respectively, with 10 bases between them. CDR3 loop: CASSLGVVETQYF. CDR3 DNA sequence: TGCGCCAGCAGCTTAGGGGTAGTGGAGACCCAGTACTTC.

The chain joins TRBV9 to TRBJ2-2; no definite D call. Germline V lookup: CDR1 SGDLS, CDR2 YYNGEE. V gave up 2 bases and J gave up 3 bases, with 8 bases separating them. This CDR3 contains 14 residues. Here the CDR3 reads CASSVSLDTGELFF. The CDR3 nucleotides are TGTGCCAGCAGCGTTTCGCTAGACACCGGGGAGCTGTTTTTT.

This chain connects TRBV4-1 to TRBJ2-1; TRBD1 matches 9 bases. V was pared by 1 base and J by 8 bases, with 18 bases of the junction left unmatched. The germline gives CDR1 MGHRA, CDR2 YSYEKL. The length of the CDR3 is 19 residues. In DNA, the CDR3 is TGCGCCAGCAGCCAAGTTAAGGGACCCGGGACAGGGTTTGCATATGAGCAGTTCTTC. Protein product: CASSQVKGPGTGFAYEQFF.

The CDR3 bases are TGTGCCAGCAGCAGGGGGCGGGCTAATGAAAAACTGTTTTTT. This sequence encodes CASSRGRANEKLFF. The rearrangement uses TRBV2 and TRBJ1-4, with 8 bases aligning to TRBD1. The CDR3 is made up of 14 amino acids. CDR1 and CDR2 (germline): SNHLY, FYNNEI. Trimming took 6 bases from V and 3 from J; bases not matched to a gene: 3.

The genes are TRBV6-5 and TRBJ1-3; D remains unclear. V was cut by 7 bases and J by 4 bases, with 11 bases left in between. This CDR3 is built from 13 residues. Germline CDR1 reads MNHEY; CDR2 reads SVGAGI. CDR3 loop: CASTRAEGNTIYF. The CDR3 DNA sequence: TGTGCCAGCACCCGAGCCGAGGGAAACACCATATATTTT.